What follows are 8 T cell receptor beta chains derived from one specimen sequenced in a study of T cells of healthy individuals. TCRdb re-called the 5' RACE reads through MiXCR, storing one row per CDR3 protein. The data show just over 40,000 distinct CDR3 sequences, about 4.2% seen once. The receptors shown here come from a human donor in good health.

This clonotype was recorded at least ten times. The conserved phenylalanine or tryptophan is not found at the CDR3 terminus, so this likely reflects a read error. The chain has TRBV12-3 or TRBV12-4 and TRBJ2-7, with 7 bases identical to TRBD1. V lost 7 bases and J lost 3; bases outside the gene matches: 3. There are 12 residues in the CDR3. CDR3 DNA sequence: TGTGCCAGCAAGAGACAGGGCTACGAGCAGTACTCC. This gives the protein CASKRQGYEQYS.

There are many counts of this clonotype. The rearrangement links TRBV5-1 to TRBJ1-2; D unresolved. This CDR3 contains 12 residues. CDR1 and CDR2 from the germline V gene are SGHRS and YFSETQ. V lost 0 bases, J lost 8 bases, and 8 bases lay in between. CDR3 region: CASSLEGRGYTF. In DNA, the CDR3 is TGCGCCAGCAGCTTGGAAGGCAGAGGCTACACCTTC.

This clonotype was detected many times. The chain uses TRBV28 and TRBJ1-1, with unresolved D. The CDR3 is 13 residues long. V dropped 6 bases and J dropped 8 bases, with 16 bases sitting between them. CDR1 and CDR2 (germline): MDHEN, SYDVKM. CDR3 nucleotides: TGTGCCAGCAGCCTGACTGGGCCTAAGGAAGCTTTCTTT. This sequence encodes CASSLTGPKEAFF.

This clonotype was recorded many times. V gene TRBV6-2 or TRBV6-3 combines with J gene TRBJ1-5; D is undetermined. Trimming stripped 5 bases from V and 6 bases from J, with 20 bases between. Germline loops: CDR1 MNHEY, CDR2 SVGEGT. The CDR3 is 16 residues long. CDR3 sequence (DNA): TGTGCCAGCAGTGATGAGACGCGGGTATCGACTCAGCCCCAGCATTTT. It yields the protein CASSDETRVSTQPQHF.

This clonotype was detected only a few times. The chain employs TRBV5-5 and TRBJ2-3; 10 bases are shared with TRBD2. J lost 6 bases, V lost 0 bases, and 7 bases had no gene match. This CDR3 is built from 16 residues. Germline V CDR1 and CDR2: SGHKS, YYEKEE (reference sequence). CDR3 sequence: CASSLALAGVSDTQYF. The CDR3 DNA reads TGTGCCAGCAGCTTGGCGCTAGCGGGAGTATCTGATACGCAGTATTTT.

This clonotype appeared many times. This chain joins TRBV12-5 and TRBJ1-1; 7 positions match TRBD1. Germline V gene lookup returns CDR1 LGHNT and CDR2 FRNRAP. This CDR3 is built from 14 residues. V lost 2 bases, J lost 6 bases, and 6 bases stayed unmatched. CDR3 nucleotide sequence: TGTGCTAGTGGTTTGCCGAGACAGGGCGCTGAAGCTTTCTTT. It translates to CASGLPRQGAEAFF.

A few counts support this clonotype. The chain uses TRBV4-1 and TRBJ2-7, with 8 bases fitting TRBD1. Germline CDR1 is MGHRA and CDR2 is YSYEKL. The CDR3 runs to 14 residues. J gave up 3 bases and V 4 bases, and 5 bases lay outside the gene matches. The CDR3 reads CASSRTGTGYEQYF. The CDR3, as DNA: TGCGCCAGCAGCCGTACCGGGACAGGCTACGAGCAGTACTTC.

Regarding this clonotype: It may be a read error: a sequence one base away is much more abundant. This chain connects TRBV7-2 to TRBJ1-6; 8 bases are shared with TRBD1. CDR3 length: 15 residues. The trim removed 4 bases at V and 9 bases at J, leaving 8 bases unmatched. From germline, CDR1 is SGHTA and CDR2 FQGNSA. For the CDR3, the DNA is TGTGCCAGCAGCTCCAAGCAGGGGGCGGGTTCACCCCTCCACTTT. It specifies CASSSKQGAGSPLHF.